This TCR beta chain came from a study of identical twins. A universal primer site was added by template switching, and unique molecular identifiers were carried by the cDNA. TCRdb reprocessed the 5' RACE reads via MiXCR and lists one record per CDR3 protein. The table lists 450,000 or so distinct CDR3 sequences, 13% to 15% of them singletons. Turning to this clonotype: The target antigen is unknown.

Deletions cut 10 bases from V and 2 bases from J, with 12 bases between. The CDR3 consists of 12 residues. Germline CDR1 MNHEY, CDR2 SVGEGT. Notes on the study in general: For cord blood, abundant beta clonotypes had fewer insertions, unlike memory repertoires, which showed none.

This same sample was also part of a study on yellow fever vaccine responses in identical twins.

The clonotype comes from a young woman in good health. The sequenced sample consisted of CD4+ T cells sorted from blood. The rearrangement joins TRBV6-2 or TRBV6-3 to TRBJ2-7; D is uncertain. The CDR3 spells CATTDTTYEQYF. As DNA, the CDR3 is TGTGCCACCACAGACACAACCTACGAGCAGTACTTC.